These 13 T cell receptor beta chains came from one sample sequenced in a study of Ad26.COV2.S vaccination and SARS-CoV-2 variants (dated by TCRdb to about 2021). What this sample's treatment or condition label stands for: some 20 received Ad26.COV2.S at low or high dose, single or two shots; a few received placebo; per-sample allocation not given. For vaccine and placebo recipients, repertoires were sequenced using samples collected on day 63 after the first injection. The library came from the immunoSEQ multiplex PCR assay. TCRdb obtained this table from immuneACCESS and retained in-frame rearrangements with V and J assigned. These tables miss some clones; where compared with another copy, unresolved V genes account for less than half of the shortfall, and the remainder is unexplained. The sample data list some 340,000 clones, and around 84% of these were observed just once. The ten largest account for around 2% of the sample.

The sequencing here drew on peripheral blood, taken in a trial of Ad26.COV2.S vaccine versus placebo. The receptors were gathered from a person between 18 and 65 years old who received the Ad26.COV2.S COVID-19 vaccine or a placebo.

The gene calls are TRBV6-5 and TRBJ2-5; D might be TRBD1 or TRBD2, each matching 6 bases. This CDR3 is 13 amino acids long. Between the trimmed V and J ends, which lost 6 bases and 5 bases, there was a span of 13 bases. In germline, CDR1 is MNHEY, CDR2 SVGAGI. The CDR3 spells CASRPTGRETQYF. The CDR3 coding sequence is TGTGCCAGCAGACCAACAGGGAGGGAGACCCAGTACTTC.

This chain uses TRBV3-1 (or the pseudogene TRBV3-2) with TRBJ2-4; perhaps TRBD2 as D (6 bases). V dropped 1 base and J dropped 2 bases, with 12 bases sitting between them. This CDR3 has 16 residues. Germline lookup yields CDR1 LGHDT and CDR2 YNNKEL (reference sequence). CDR3 nucleotides: TGTGCCAGCAGCCAAGGGGCGGCGGGGTCCAAAAACATTCAGTACTTC. It is translated as CASSQGAAGSKNIQYF.

The chain has TRBV4-1 and TRBJ2-5, with unresolved D. Trimming shortened V by 3 bases and J by 3 bases, and 2 bases separated the two germline ends. CDR3 length equals 11 residues. Germline V gives CDR1 MGHRA, CDR2 YSYEKL. The CDR3: CASSHKETQYF. In DNA form, the CDR3 reads TGCGCCAGCAGCCACAAAGAGACCCAGTACTTC.

The chain uses TRBV7-8 and TRBJ2-1; D is perhaps TRBD2 (5 bases). CDR3 length equals 11 residues. The germline CDR1 and CDR2 sequences are SGHVS and FQNEAQ. Deletions cut 4 bases from V and 10 bases from J, with 8 bases between. The CDR3 DNA reads TGTGCCAGCAGCTGGGAGACAGAGCAGTTCTTC. It encodes CASSWETEQFF.

The chain carries TRBV19 and TRBJ1-5; D gene uncertain. The CDR3 is 13 amino acids. Germline CDR1 reads LNHDA; CDR2 reads SQIVND (reference sequence). CDR3 amino acids: CNFDTNSNQPQHF. The CDR3 DNA follows: TGTAATTTCGACACAAATAGCAATCAGCCCCAGCATTTT.

The chain recombines TRBV19 with TRBJ2-1; 8 nucleotides match TRBD1. Per the germline V gene, CDR1 is LNHDA and CDR2 is SQIVND (reference sequence). CDR3 length: 16 amino acids. Germline trimming cut 5 bases from V and 3 bases from J; bases unmatched to any gene: 9. CDR3 protein: CASSDRYRGFYNEQFF. CDR3 DNA sequence: TGTGCCAGTAGTGACCGGTACAGGGGGTTCTACAATGAGCAGTTCTTC.

Comments on this clone: The sample holds other DNA sequences that translate to the same CDR3. V usage is TRBV7-9 and J usage is TRBJ1-1; perhaps TRBD1 as D (5 bases). CDR1 and CDR2 from the germline V gene are SEHNR and FQNEAQ (reference sequence). V dropped 2 bases and J dropped 1 base, with 5 bases sitting between them. The CDR3 is 13 residues long. The CDR3 DNA reads as TGTGCCAGCAGCTTAACAGGGAACACTGAAGCTTTCTTT. It encodes CASSLTGNTEAFF.

This chain uses TRBV5-6 with TRBJ2-7; D unclear. V dropped 3 bases and J dropped 5 bases, with 18 bases sitting between them. This CDR3 has 15 residues. The germline gives CDR1 SGHDT, CDR2 YYEEEE. For the CDR3, the DNA is TGTGCCAGCAGCTGGAGACCCGACATATCCGACGAGCAGTACTTC. The encoded protein is CASSWRPDISDEQYF.

V gene TRBV30 combines with J gene TRBJ1-1; perhaps TRBD1 as D (5 bases). This CDR3 has 11 amino acids. Germline values: CDR1 GTSNPN, CDR2 SVGIG (reference sequence). The CDR3 here is CGWGMNTEAFF. The CDR3 DNA is TGTGGGTGGGGGATGAACACTGAAGCTTTCTTT.

This clone has only a few counts. V usage is TRBV2 and J usage is TRBJ1-1; no firm D call. V gave up 7 bases and J gave up 4 bases, with 22 bases separating them. The CDR3 has 16 residues. Germline CDR1 SNHLY, CDR2 FYNNEI. In DNA form, the CDR3 reads TGTGCCAGCAAGTTCGGGTCGAGGGAGACGGTCACTGAAGCTTTCTTT. Amino acid sequence: CASKFGSRETVTEAFF. The full variable domain, rest sourced from reference TRBV2 and TRBJ1-1, is EPEVTQTPSHQVTQMGQEVILRCVPISNHLYFYWYRQILGQKVEFLVSFYNNEISEKSEIFDDQFSVERPDGSNFTLKIRSTKLEDSAMYFCASKFGSRETVTEAFFGQGTRLTVV.

Points on this clone: This may come from a read error, since a much larger clone is one base off. V gene TRBV13 combines with J gene TRBJ1-2; no reliable D call. Looked up from germline, CDR1 is PRHDT and CDR2 is FYEKMQ (reference sequence). The CDR3 is 12 residues long. V was cut by 1 base and J by 4 bases, with 4 bases left in between. The CDR3 reads CASSLDTYGYTF. The CDR3 region has the DNA TGTGCCAGCAGCTTAGACACCTATGGCTACACCTTC.

The chain recombines TRBV9 with TRBJ1-1; D not certain. The CDR3 is 14 residues long. V lost 4 bases and J lost 2, with 12 bases in between. Germline V gene data show CDR1 as SGDLS and CDR2 as YYNGEE. CDR3: CASSLGLGNTEAFF. The CDR3 nucleotides read TGTGCCAGCAGCTTAGGACTGGGAAACACTGAAGCTTTCTTT.

This chain joins TRBV30 and TRBJ2-7; possibly TRBD1 for D (5 bases). V lost 1 base and J 2 bases, leaving 9 bases between the germline ends. The CDR3 length is 13 residues. CDR1 and CDR2 from the germline V gene are GTSNPN and SVGIG (reference sequence). The CDR3: CAWSAGSAYEQYF. CDR3 nucleotides: TGTGCCTGGAGTGCAGGGTCCGCCTACGAGCAGTACTTC.